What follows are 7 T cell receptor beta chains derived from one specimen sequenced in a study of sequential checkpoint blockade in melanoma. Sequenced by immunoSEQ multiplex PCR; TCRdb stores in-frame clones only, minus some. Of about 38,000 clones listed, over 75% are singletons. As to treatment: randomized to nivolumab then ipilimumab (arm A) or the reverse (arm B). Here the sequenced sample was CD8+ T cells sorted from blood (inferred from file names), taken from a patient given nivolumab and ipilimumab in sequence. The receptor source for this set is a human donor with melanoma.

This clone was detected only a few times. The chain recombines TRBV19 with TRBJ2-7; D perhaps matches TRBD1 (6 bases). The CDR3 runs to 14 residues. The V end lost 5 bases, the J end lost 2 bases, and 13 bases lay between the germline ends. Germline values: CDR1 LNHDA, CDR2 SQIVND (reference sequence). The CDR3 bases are TGTGCCAGTAGTTCCCGGACAGCTCCCTACGAGCAGTACGTC. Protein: CASSSRTAPYEQYV.

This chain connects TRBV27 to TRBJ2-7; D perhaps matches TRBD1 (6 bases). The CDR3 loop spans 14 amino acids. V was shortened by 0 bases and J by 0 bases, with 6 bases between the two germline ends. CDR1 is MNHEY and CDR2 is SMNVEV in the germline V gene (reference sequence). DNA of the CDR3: TGTGCCAGCAGTTTATCAGGGGGCTCCTACGAGCAGTACGTC. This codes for CASSLSGGSYEQYV.

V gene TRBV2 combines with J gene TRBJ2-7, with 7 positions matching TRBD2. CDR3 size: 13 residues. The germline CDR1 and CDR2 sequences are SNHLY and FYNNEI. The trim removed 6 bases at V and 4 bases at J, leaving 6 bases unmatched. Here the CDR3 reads CASRRGSIYEQYF. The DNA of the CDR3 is TGTGCCAGCAGGCGCGGGAGTATATACGAGCAGTACTTC.

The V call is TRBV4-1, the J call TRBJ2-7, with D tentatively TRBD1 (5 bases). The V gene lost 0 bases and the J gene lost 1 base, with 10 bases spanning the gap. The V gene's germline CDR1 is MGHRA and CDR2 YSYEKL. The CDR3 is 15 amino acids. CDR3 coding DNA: TGCGCCAGCAGCCAAGATGGACACGCATCCTACGAGCAGTACTTC. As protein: CASSQDGHASYEQYF.

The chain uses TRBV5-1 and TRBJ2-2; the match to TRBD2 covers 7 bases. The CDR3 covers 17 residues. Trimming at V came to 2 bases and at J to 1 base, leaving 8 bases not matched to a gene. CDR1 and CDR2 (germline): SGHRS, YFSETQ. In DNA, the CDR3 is TGCGCCAGCAGCTTTACACACACGGGGGGGAACACCGGGGAGCTGTTTTTT. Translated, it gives CASSFTHTGGNTGELFF.

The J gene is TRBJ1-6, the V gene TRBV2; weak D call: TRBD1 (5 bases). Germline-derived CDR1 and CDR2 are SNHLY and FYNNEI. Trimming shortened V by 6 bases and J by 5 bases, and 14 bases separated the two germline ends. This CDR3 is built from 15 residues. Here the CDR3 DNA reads TGTGCCAGCAGGATTGGACAAACCGATAATTCACCCCTCCACTTT. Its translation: CASRIGQTDNSPLHF.

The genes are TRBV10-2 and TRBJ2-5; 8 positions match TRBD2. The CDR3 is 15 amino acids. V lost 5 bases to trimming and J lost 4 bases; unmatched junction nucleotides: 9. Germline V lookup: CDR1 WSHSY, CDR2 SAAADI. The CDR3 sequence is CASSPTGGPRETQYF. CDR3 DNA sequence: TGCGCCAGCAGTCCGACGGGAGGGCCTAGAGAGACCCAGTACTTC.